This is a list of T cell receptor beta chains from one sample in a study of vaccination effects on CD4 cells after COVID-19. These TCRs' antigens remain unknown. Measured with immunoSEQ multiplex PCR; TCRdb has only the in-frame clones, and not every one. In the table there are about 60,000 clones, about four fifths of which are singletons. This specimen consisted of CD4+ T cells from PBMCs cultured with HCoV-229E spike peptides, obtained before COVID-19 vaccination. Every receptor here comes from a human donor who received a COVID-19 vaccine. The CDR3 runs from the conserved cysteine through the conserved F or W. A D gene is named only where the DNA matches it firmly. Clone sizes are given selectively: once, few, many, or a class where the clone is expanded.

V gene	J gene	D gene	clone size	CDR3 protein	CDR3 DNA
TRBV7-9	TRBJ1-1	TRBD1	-	CASSLNRGNTEAFF	TGTGCCAGCAGCTTGAACAGGGGCAACACTGAAGCTTTCTTT
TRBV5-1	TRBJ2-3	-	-	CASSLPGSGADTQYF	TGCGCCAGCAGCTTGCCAGGCTCGGGGGCGGATACGCAGTATTTT
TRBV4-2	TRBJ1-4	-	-	CASSQVTGTTNEKLFF	TGTGCCAGCAGCCAAGTAACAGGGACAACTAATGAAAAACTGTTTTTT
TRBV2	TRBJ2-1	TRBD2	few	CAVTRGLAGVPRDEQFF	TGTGCCGTAACGAGGGGACTAGCGGGCGTCCCGAGGGATGAGCAGTTCTTC
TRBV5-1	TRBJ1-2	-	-	CASSFEGVNGYTF	TGCGCCAGCAGCTTTGAGGGTGTAAATGGCTACACCTTC
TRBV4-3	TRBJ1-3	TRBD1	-	CASSQDVYAGGERAGNTIYF	TGCGCCAGCAGCCAAGATGTTTACGCAGGGGGCGAAAGGGCTGGAAACACCATATATTTT
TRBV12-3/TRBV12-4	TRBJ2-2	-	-	CASISGTGELFF	TGTGCCAGCATCTCGGGCACCGGGGAGCTGTTTTTT
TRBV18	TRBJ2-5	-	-	CASSNRQGGQETQYF	TGTGCCAGCTCAAACCGACAGGGAGGGCAAGAGACCCAGTACTTC
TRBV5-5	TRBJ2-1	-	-	CASRTTDGVGGNEQFF	TGTGCCAGCAGAACAACCGACGGGGTGGGTGGGAATGAGCAGTTCTTC
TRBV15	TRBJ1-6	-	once	CATSRAAGSSYNSPLHF	TGTGCCACCAGCAGAGCGGCGGGGAGCTCCTATAATTCACCCCTCCACTTT
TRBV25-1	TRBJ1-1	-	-	CASSETGPTAFF	TGTGCCAGCAGTGAAACCGGGCCCACAGCTTTCTTT
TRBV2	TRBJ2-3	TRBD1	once	CASGKTGVTDTQYF	TGTGCCAGTGGGAAGACAGGGGTTACAGATACGCAGTATTTT
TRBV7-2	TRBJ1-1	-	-	CASSSQGAGANTEAFF	TGTGCCAGCAGCTCCCAGGGAGCAGGGGCGAACACTGAAGCTTTCTTT
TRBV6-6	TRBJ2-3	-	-	CASRIYGTDTQYF	TGTGCCAGCAGAATCTACGGAACAGATACGCAGTATTTT
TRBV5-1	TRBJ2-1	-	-	CASSRDPDKYNEQFF	TGCGCCAGCAGCCGGGACCCGGACAAATACAATGAGCAGTTCTTC